Each of the 20 T cell receptor beta chains below was sequenced from the same sample in a study of shared clonotypes between healthy human individuals. Sequencing used immunoSEQ multiplex PCR; TCRdb keeps in-frame clones, though not all of them. The table shows about 2.3 million clones, with approximately 90% occurring only once. The sequenced sample consisted of naive CD4+ T cells from PBMCs. Subset noted: CD45RA+ positively selected. The receptors were gathered from a man aged 18 to 35 in good health. Some clones in this sample may be carry-over from other donors' samples.

As concerns this clone: The sample contains more than one DNA sequence encoding this CDR3. V usage is TRBV19 and J usage is TRBJ1-2, with D perhaps matching TRBD1 (6 bases). This CDR3 is 14 amino acids long. Per germline, CDR1 LNHDA and CDR2 SQIVND (reference sequence). V shed 1 base and J shed 4 bases, with 10 bases lying between them. DNA for the CDR3: TGTGCCAGTAGTATAGGGGGGGCGCCCTATGGCTACACCTTC. Its translation is CASSIGGAPYGYTF.

The J gene is TRBJ1-3, the V gene TRBV9; possible D gene TRBD1, 6 bases. V lost 0 bases, J lost 6 bases, and 22 bases lay in between. CDR1 SGDLS and CDR2 YYNGEE come from the germline V gene. The CDR3 length is 18 residues. The CDR3 DNA is TGTGCCAGCAGCGTAGACACCTCGGGGGGCACAAAGACAAACACCATATATTTT. Protein: CASSVDTSGGTKTNTIYF.

This chain uses TRBV27 with TRBJ2-1; D is undetermined. The CDR3 totals 14 residues. Germline loops: CDR1 MNHEY, CDR2 SMNVEV (reference sequence). The V and J ends lost 6 bases and 5 bases respectively, with 14 bases between them. The CDR3 region is CASRYQTENNEQFF. In nucleotides, the CDR3 is TGTGCCAGCAGATACCAGACGGAAAACAATGAGCAGTTCTTC.

This chain uses TRBV5-1 with TRBJ2-2, with a possible D match to TRBD1 (6 bases). CDR1 is SGHRS, CDR2 YFSETQ, per germline. Between the trimmed V and J ends, which lost 4 bases and 4 bases, there was a span of 14 bases. The CDR3 loop spans 15 amino acids. CDR3 in amino acids: CASSQNRDGTGELFF. CDR3 coding DNA: TGCGCCAGCAGCCAGAACAGGGATGGCACCGGGGAGCTGTTTTTT.

V and J are TRBV11-2 and TRBJ2-7; no clear D gene. The CDR3 is 15 residues long. Germline V gives CDR1 SGHAT, CDR2 FQNNGV. V was cut by 5 bases and J by 0 bases, with 14 bases left in between. The CDR3 loop is CASSAKVGNSYEQYF. CDR3 coding DNA: TGTGCCAGCAGCGCAAAAGTGGGGAACTCCTACGAGCAGTACTTC.

V is TRBV7-9 and J is TRBJ2-3; TRBD2 is a possible D gene (6 bases). Looked up from germline, CDR1 is SEHNR and CDR2 is FQNEAQ (reference sequence). Between the trimmed V and J ends, which lost 3 bases and 4 bases, there was a span of 11 bases. The CDR3 is 14 amino acids. The CDR3 nucleotides read TGTGCCAGCAGCTTTCCCGCTAGCGCAGATACGCAGTATTTT. This sequence encodes CASSFPASADTQYF.

The CDR3 sequence: CSVARLAGTYEQYF. CDR3 sequence (DNA): TGCAGCGTTGCCCGACTAGCGGGGACCTACGAGCAGTACTTC. The chain recombines TRBV29-1 with TRBJ2-7; 11 bases are a match to TRBD2. Germline CDR1 is SQVTM and CDR2 is ANQGSEA. V shed 4 bases and J 2 bases; nucleotides not matched to a gene: 4. The CDR3 has 14 amino acids.

In its sample, this clone was seen a few times. The chain employs TRBV9 and TRBJ2-1; no reliable D call. The V end lost 0 bases, the J end lost 10 bases, and 17 bases lay between the germline ends. The CDR3 runs to 15 residues. CDR1 and CDR2 (germline): SGDLS, YYNGEE. This CDR3 is CASSVVRAGLSEQFF. The CDR3, as DNA: TGTGCCAGCAGCGTAGTCCGGGCCGGATTGTCCGAGCAGTTCTTC.

The chain joins TRBV14 to TRBJ1-1; D not certain. Germline assignment: CDR1 SGHDN and CDR2 FVKESK. V gave up 2 bases and J gave up 4 bases, with 14 bases separating them. CDR3 size: 15 residues. CDR3 coding DNA: TGTGCCAGCAGCCAATTTGGGGTCTTGCGCACTGAAGCTTTCTTT. Residues: CASSQFGVLRTEAFF.

The chain links TRBV27 to TRBJ2-7, with D perhaps TRBD2 (7 bases). Trimming stripped 3 bases from V and 3 bases from J, with 15 bases between. Germline V gene lookup returns CDR1 MNHEY and CDR2 SMNVEV (reference sequence). The CDR3 is made up of 15 amino acids. The CDR3 DNA reads TGTGCCAGCAGTTTGGTGGCGGGGGCGGTCTACGAGCAGTACTTC. Translating gives CASSLVAGAVYEQYF.

This clone was detected only once. The CDR3 reads CAITSGGHVGELFF. CDR3 sequence (DNA): TGTGCCATCACCTCGGGAGGGCATGTCGGGGAGCTGTTTTTT. J is TRBJ2-2 and V is TRBV6-6, with 8 positions matching TRBD2. Germline CDR1 is MNHNY and CDR2 is SVGAGI (reference sequence). The CDR3 covers 14 residues. Unmatched junction bases numbered 11, after V lost 10 bases and J lost 7 bases.

The V and J genes are TRBV19 and TRBJ1-2, with D possibly matching TRBD1 (6 bases). CDR1 is LNHDA and CDR2 is SQIVND in the germline V gene (reference sequence). V lost 9 bases and J 4 bases, leaving 21 bases between the germline ends. The CDR3 runs 15 residues. The CDR3 protein is CASRRQAIFIYGYTF. CDR3 nucleotide sequence: TGTGCCAGCCGACGACAGGCCATCTTCATCTATGGCTACACCTTC.

The chain couples TRBV7-2 to TRBJ1-1; TRBD1 matches at 9 bases. Trimming cost V 5 bases and J 2 bases; bases outside gene matches: 6. This CDR3 contains 15 residues. CDR1 and CDR2 from the germline V gene are SGHTA and FQGNSA. CDR3 sequence (DNA): TGTGCCAGCAGCCATCCGGGACAGGGTAACACTGAAGCTTTCTTT. Translated, it gives CASSHPGQGNTEAFF.

The rearrangement uses TRBV30 and TRBJ1-3; D gene uncertain. Trimming stripped 5 bases from V and 4 bases from J, with 12 bases between. The CDR3 consists of 13 residues. Germline V gene data show CDR1 as GTSNPN and CDR2 as SVGIG (reference sequence). CDR3 DNA sequence: TGTGCCTGGTCGGTCGGAGAAGGAAACACCATATATTTT. Translating gives CAWSVGEGNTIYF.

The rearrangement uses TRBV25-1 and TRBJ2-3; D is perhaps TRBD2 (7 bases). Germline assignment: CDR1 MGHDK and CDR2 SYGVNS. This CDR3 comprises 16 residues. V lost 5 bases and J lost 2, with 17 bases in between. Written as DNA, the CDR3 is TGTGCCAGCAGTCTGGGTAGGGGGGGGACCACAGATACGCAGTATTTT. This codes for CASSLGRGGTTDTQYF.

V is TRBV27 and J is TRBJ2-4, with D perhaps TRBD1 (6 bases). Trimming left V 6 bases short and J 4 bases short, with 13 bases between. The V gene's germline CDR1 is MNHEY and CDR2 SMNVEV (reference sequence). CDR3 length: 14 amino acids. CDR3 sequence: CASSPRTVKNIQYF. The CDR3 DNA reads as TGTGCCAGCAGCCCTCGGACAGTAAAAAACATTCAGTACTTC.

This clone was seen once. This rearrangement joins TRBV28 to TRBJ2-1, with TRBD1 matching 10 bases. V shed 5 bases, J shed 2 bases, and the junction held 3 bases outside the gene matches. From germline, CDR1 is MDHEN and CDR2 SYDVKM. The CDR3 has 15 residues. The CDR3 coding sequence is TGTGCCAGCAGTCCGACAGGGGGCCCCTACAATGAGCAGTTCTTC. Amino acid sequence: CASSPTGGPYNEQFF.

This clone turned up a few times. Other DNA sequences in this sample translate to the same CDR3. The chain uses TRBV5-1 and TRBJ1-3, with unresolved D. The CDR3 totals 13 residues. Deletions cut 0 bases from V and 2 bases from J, with 3 bases between. Germline-derived CDR1 and CDR2 are SGHRS and YFSETQ. The CDR3 nucleotides read TGCGCCAGCAGCTTGGACCCTGGAAACACCATATATTTT. This sequence encodes CASSLDPGNTIYF.

The V call is TRBV28, the J call TRBJ2-7; D is ambiguous. The CDR3 loop spans 15 amino acids. Germline CDR1 reads MDHEN; CDR2 reads SYDVKM. V shed 6 bases and J shed 3 bases, with 18 bases lying between them. CDR3 residues: CASSNPQRRLYEQYF. CDR3 nucleotide sequence: TGTGCCAGCAGCAACCCCCAGCGCAGACTCTACGAGCAGTACTTC.

The chain carries TRBV6-1 and TRBJ2-5; 7 bases agree with TRBD2. V dropped 10 bases and J dropped 2; count of bases not matched to a gene: 4. This CDR3 contains 12 residues. The germline CDR1 and CDR2 sequences are MNHNS and SASEGT. For the CDR3, the DNA is TGTGCCACAGCGGGGACTCAAGAGACCCAGTACTTC. This codes for CATAGTQETQYF.